Below, one TCR beta chain is given with its context. This clone appeared a few times. Its antigen has not been determined. Per-base qualities were not stored, and no clone one base away is much larger. The sample's time point label is to be understood as: more than three weeks on oral tofacitinib. Sample treatment or condition, as interpreted from the label and publication: oral pan-JAK inhibitor, 5-10 mg twice daily. Lesional scalp punch biopsies and peripheral blood were obtained from alopecia areata patients. After PBMCs were isolated by density centrifugation and stained for CD3, CD4 and CD8, a FACSAria was used to sort CD4+ and CD8+ T cells. Library generation was performed with the immunoSEQ multiplex PCR assay. RNA was extracted from all samples and reverse transcribed into cDNA, which served as template for TCR sequencing. First-strand cDNA was synthesized using SuperScript III with a 2:1 mix of oligo-dT and random hexamers. Amplification bias was assessed with a synthetic immune receptor repertoire, and residual bias was removed computationally. The authors processed their data as follows. After raw reads were preprocessed to remove errors, the CDR3 was defined following IMGT conventions as running from the conserved cysteine to phenylalanine. Clonality was calculated as 1 minus Shannon entropy normalized by log2 of the number of productive unique TCRs. Scalp TCRbeta sequences were cross-referenced with sorted blood CD4 and CD8 repertoires so that the CD4 or CD8 identity of scalp clones could be inferred. Sourced from immuneACCESS, this table was stored by TCRdb with only in-frame sequences that have V and J called. A share of the clones is absent; for the studies checked, an unresolved V gene accounts for under half, and the remainder has no known explanation. D and trimming come from the DNA, and the V and J calls and clone size come from that table. The table for this sample lists some 200,000 clones; 45% to 65% of them were counted only once. Together, the top ten hold over 3% of the sample.

This sample stems from a study of CD8+ T cells in alopecia areata (dated by TCRdb to the late 2010s). Some background on the complete study: The treated patients, all with moderate-to-severe alopecia areata, were enrolled in an open-label pilot trial of oral tofacitinib given at 5 to 10 mg twice daily. Patients received tofacitinib for 6 to 18 months and were then followed off drug for 6 months to check for delayed response and recurrence. The SALT score, which quantifies the percentage of affected scalp surface area, was used to measure disease severity in treated patients. To study T cell clonal expansion in alopecia areata, the researchers applied high-throughput TCRbeta sequencing to both the C3H/HeJ mouse model and human patients. Human TCRbeta sequencing covered scalp tissue and sorted CD4+ and CD8+ peripheral blood T cells from patchy and totalis/universalis alopecia areata patients and healthy controls. Tofacitinib-treated patients had biopsies at baseline and at 4 and 24 weeks of treatment, with a later scalp biopsy in several patients. Clonality in the scalp was compared among normal scalp (n=4), patchy alopecia areata scalp (n=8), and alopecia totalis/universalis scalp (n=8). RNA was obtained with the PAXgene miRNA kit for fixed scalp, the miRNeasy kit for PBMCs, and the RNeasy kit for mouse skin. immunoSEQ multiplex PCR using 35 Vbeta forward primers and 13 Jbeta reverse primers was used to amplify TCRbeta CDR3 regions. Beyond this particular receptor, the publication reports: Compared with mice, TCR sequences shared between patients were less clear, possibly partly because of HLA diversity across the patient population. Tofacitinib significantly decreased scalp clonality and the number of expanded CD8+ clones among the top 100 scalp clones. Unlike mouse skin, which is dominated by gammadelta T cells, normal human skin has resident alphabeta T cells that are also sequenced, and this complicates analysis of the scalp TCR repertoire. Many expanded lesional clones were found to persist in scalp and blood during tofacitinib treatment, and relapse after treatment cessation may be partly explained by this persistence. Higher clonality and more expanded CD8+ clones were observed in lesional scalp than in normal scalp, particularly in alopecia totalis/universalis, a finding suggestive of antigenic drive. Because the treated cohort was small and included a single nonresponder, larger studies are needed to assess links between baseline CD8+ expansion and response.

V is pruned by 3 bases and J by 2 bases, leaving 6 bases of the junction without a gene match. The CDR3 holds 15 amino acids from the cysteine to the phenylalanine. Only the CDR3 DNA is retained, 45 bases long and in frame from the first base. For CDR1 and CDR2, the germline V gene lists KGHSH and LQKENI. The sample here was CD4+ T cells sorted from blood, taken at week 4, from a patient treated with tofacitinib. The V gene is TRBV18 and the J gene is TRBJ2-5, with 7 junctional bases fitting TRBD2. This clonotype was sampled from a human donor with alopecia areata. The CDR3 has the sequence CASSPRGTTQETQYF. The base sequence is TGTGCCAGCTCACCGAGAGGGACTACGCAAGAGACCCAGTACTTC.